This TCR beta chain was observed in a study of OX40 agonist ivuxolimab in advanced cancers. Collection of blood occurred at baseline, at cycle 4 day 1, and at cycle 7 day 1. Produced via immunoSEQ multiplex PCR; TCRdb's table is partial and in-frame only. The sample includes some 67,000 clones, approximately 91% of them seen just once. V dropped 10 bases and J dropped 9 bases, with 15 bases sitting between them. Germline CDR1 MNHEY, CDR2 SVGAGI. CDR3 size: 11 residues. The clonotype comes from an adult with an advanced solid tumor such as melanoma, head and neck, liver or kidney cancer. The starting material was CD4+ or CD8+ T cells sorted from blood, obtained in a trial of the OX40 agonist ivuxolimab. J is TRBJ1-2 and V is TRBV6-5, with D possibly matching TRBD1 (5 bases). CDR3 DNA: TGTGCCACCCAAAGGCAGGGAAGCTACACCTTC. Its translation is CATQRQGSYTF.